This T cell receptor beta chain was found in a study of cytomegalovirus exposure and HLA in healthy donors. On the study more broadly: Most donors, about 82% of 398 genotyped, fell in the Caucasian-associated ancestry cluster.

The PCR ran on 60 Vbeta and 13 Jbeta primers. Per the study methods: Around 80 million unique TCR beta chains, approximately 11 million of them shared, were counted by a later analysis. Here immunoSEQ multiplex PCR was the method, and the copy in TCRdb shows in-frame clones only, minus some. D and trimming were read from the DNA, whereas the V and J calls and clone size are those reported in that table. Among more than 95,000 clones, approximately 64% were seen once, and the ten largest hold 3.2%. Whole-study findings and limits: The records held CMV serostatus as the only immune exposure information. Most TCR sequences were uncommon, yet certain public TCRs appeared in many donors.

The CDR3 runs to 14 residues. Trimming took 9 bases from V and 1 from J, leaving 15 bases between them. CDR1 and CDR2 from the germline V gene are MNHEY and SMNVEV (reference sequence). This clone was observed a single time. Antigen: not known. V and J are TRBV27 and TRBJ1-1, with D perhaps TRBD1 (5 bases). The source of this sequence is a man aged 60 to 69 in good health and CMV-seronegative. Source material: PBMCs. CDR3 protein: CASWGVRGNTEAFF. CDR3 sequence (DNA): TGTGCCAGTTGGGGGGTAAGAGGGAACACTGAAGCTTTCTTT.